This T cell receptor beta chain came from a study of human T cells and chemical hapten exposure. About the research overall: Readings were taken at 6 days from patch tests that had applied 0.01% DPC to the upper back. Study conclusions and caveats: More PT1 expanded TCRs went with higher patch test scores.

Details on this clonotype: Its target is unknown.

One entry per CDR3 protein, called by TCRdb with MiXCR from the RACE reads. The data contain around 340,000 distinct CDR3 sequences, about 7% of them seen just once; the ten biggest clones take up roughly 7.9%. Time point reported: patch test 1, 2 weeks after DPC sensitization. Treatment: therapeutic diphenylcyclopropenone sensitization with weekly scalp DPC. From germline, CDR1 is LGHNA and CDR2 YSLEER. The CDR3 extends over 17 amino acids. Trimming stripped 5 bases from V and 2 bases from J, with 19 bases between. The chain employs TRBV4-3 and TRBJ2-1, with D perhaps given as TRBD1 or TRBD2 (6 bases each). The TCR sequence derives from a woman younger than 35 with alopecia areata. Some clones in this sample may be carry-over from other donors' samples. The sequences come from whole blood, collected in connection with sensitization to the hapten diphenylcyclopropenone (DPC). Here the CDR3 reads CASSSPGAVGTYNEQFF. CDR3 DNA: TGCGCCAGCAGCTCCCCGGGGGCCGTCGGGACCTACAATGAGCAGTTCTTC.